This T cell receptor (beta chain) was sequenced for a study of OX40 agonist ivuxolimab in advanced cancers. Study-level points and caveats: Partial responders treated at 0.1-3.0 mg/kg exhibited clonal expansion among the lowest measured.

TCRdb's copy holds only in-frame clones and misses some; the assay was immunoSEQ multiplex PCR. The sample consists of some 22,000 clones, roughly three quarters of them appearing once. Germline CDR1 is SNHLY and CDR2 is FYNNEI. This CDR3 is 13 amino acids long. Trimming took off 5 bases at V and 3 bases at J, with 10 bases between the two ends. Comments on this clone: The antigen remains unidentified.

Sequenced here: CD4+ or CD8+ T cells sorted from blood, sampled in a trial of the OX40 agonist ivuxolimab. The receptor's source is an adult with an advanced solid tumor such as melanoma, head and neck, liver or kidney cancer. The rearrangement uses TRBV2 and TRBJ1-1; the D is unclear. CDR3 loop: CASSLLSDTEAFF. For the CDR3, the DNA is TGTGCCAGCAGTCTCCTGTCGGACACTGAAGCTTTCTTT.